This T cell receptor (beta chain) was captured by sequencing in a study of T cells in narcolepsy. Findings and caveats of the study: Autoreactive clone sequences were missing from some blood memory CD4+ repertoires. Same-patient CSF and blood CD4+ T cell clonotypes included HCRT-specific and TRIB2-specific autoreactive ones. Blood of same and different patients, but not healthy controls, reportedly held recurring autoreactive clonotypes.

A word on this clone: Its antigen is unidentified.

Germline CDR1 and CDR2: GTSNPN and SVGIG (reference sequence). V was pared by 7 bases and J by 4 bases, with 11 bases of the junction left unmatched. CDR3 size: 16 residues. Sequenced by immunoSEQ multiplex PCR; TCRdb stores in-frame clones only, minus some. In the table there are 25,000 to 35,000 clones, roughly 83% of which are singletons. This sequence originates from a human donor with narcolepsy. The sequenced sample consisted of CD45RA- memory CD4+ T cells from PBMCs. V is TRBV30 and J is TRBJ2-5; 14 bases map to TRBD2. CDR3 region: CASGTSGSGGGETQYF. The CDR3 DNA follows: TGTGCCTCCGGGACTAGCGGGAGTGGCGGGGGAGAGACCCAGTACTTC.